A selection of T cell receptor beta chains follows, all from one sample in a study of blood T cell repertoires in COVID-19. Here immunoSEQ multiplex PCR was the method, and the copy in TCRdb shows in-frame clones only, minus some. Of around 58,000 clones in the sample, 83% are singletons; the top ten hold less than 5.5%. Sequences were obtained from peripheral blood. The receptors stem from a human donor in a cohort sampled during active COVID-19. Both conserved end residues are trimmed from each CDR3. Clone size appears in some rows only: once, few, many, or a class for an expanded clone.

V gene: TRBV29-1; clone size: .; CDR3 protein: SVAGGDQETQY
V gene: TRBV2; clone size: few; CDR3 protein: ASTEGQLNQPQH
V gene: TRBV18; clone size: .; CDR3 protein: ASSPPRGHATPYEQY
V gene: TRBV6-5; clone size: .; CDR3 protein: ASSYSYRTGVPEAF
V gene: TRBV6-2/TRBV6-3; clone size: .; CDR3 protein: ASSYSQSSYEQY
V gene: TRBV7-8; clone size: .; CDR3 protein: ASSSMRLGNWAGELF
V gene: TRBV15; clone size: .; CDR3 protein: ATSRGRQGDGNTIY
V gene: TRBV12-3/TRBV12-4; clone size: .; CDR3 protein: ASSRGAQPLH
V gene: TRBV7-9; clone size: once; CDR3 protein: ASSISTGMNTEAF
V gene: TRBV9; clone size: .; CDR3 protein: ASSPRRDSESPLH
V gene: TRBV2; clone size: .; CDR3 protein: ASSRDSYTEAF
V gene: TRBV5-1; clone size: .; CDR3 protein: ASSQGGFNYGYT
V gene: TRBV12-3/TRBV12-4; clone size: .; CDR3 protein: ASSGGKGTEAF
V gene: TRBV6-5; clone size: .; CDR3 protein: ASRGPRDKGNTIY
V gene: TRBV2; clone size: .; CDR3 protein: ASKEEVSYGYT
V gene: TRBV7-9; clone size: .; CDR3 protein: ASSLDAAGNEKLF
V gene: TRBV5-1; clone size: .; CDR3 protein: ASSLMGAGGAMDTQY
V gene: TRBV19; clone size: once; CDR3 protein: ASSHGRRGPVYGYT
V gene: TRBV25-1; clone size: .; CDR3 protein: ASSPFPRGRNTIY
V gene: TRBV6-5; clone size: .; CDR3 protein: ASCLRDNPYEQY
V gene: TRBV7-9; clone size: .; CDR3 protein: ASSLWLTGEKDTQY
V gene: TRBV14; clone size: .; CDR3 protein: ASSQDLAKNIQY
V gene: TRBV18; clone size: .; CDR3 protein: ASSLTGGNQPQH
V gene: TRBV4-1; clone size: .; CDR3 protein: ASTASGGAQETQY
V gene: TRBV9; clone size: .; CDR3 protein: ASSVAAETEAF
V gene: TRBV30; clone size: .; CDR3 protein: AWSPPRGSSGANVLT
V gene: TRBV27; clone size: .; CDR3 protein: ASSPGGGYGYT
V gene: TRBV7-3; clone size: .; CDR3 protein: ASSTPGLAYNEQF
V gene: TRBV7-8; clone size: .; CDR3 protein: ASSLAAGVGAEAF